The 10 T cell receptor beta chains below all came from one sample that was sequenced in a study of Graves' ophthalmopathy and Graves' hyperthyroidism. Amplification from RNA transcripts yielded the TCR beta CDR3 regions. Scientists carried out first-round RT-PCR using HTBI primers and then a second-round multiplex PCR. TCRdb re-called the multiplex PCR reads with MiXCR, one entry per CDR3 protein. Of about 390,000 distinct CDR3 sequences listed, 17% are singletons. The sample comprised peripheral blood. The source is an adult woman with stable Graves' hyperthyroidism.

Ten or more counts support this clonotype. The gene calls are TRBV28 and TRBJ1-1; possible D gene TRBD1, 5 bases. Looked up from germline, CDR1 is MDHEN and CDR2 is SYDVKM. With 5 bases removed from V and 7 bases from J, the gap between germline ends came to 14 bases. This CDR3 has 13 residues. The CDR3 nucleotides are TGTGCCAGCAGTCCCCGGGGCCAGATTGAAGCTTTCTTT. Its protein is CASSPRGQIEAFF. The entire variable domain, with the rest obtained from reference TRBV28 and TRBJ1-1, is as follows: DVKVTQSSRYLVKRTGEKVFLECVQDMDHENMFWYRQDPGLGLRLIYFSYDVKMKEKGDIPEGYSVSREKKERFSLILESASTNQTSMYLCASSPRGQIEAFFGQGTRLTVV.

This clonotype appeared many times. The chain couples TRBV11-2 to TRBJ2-2; D is uncertain. The CDR3 consists of 11 residues. The V and J ends lost 1 base and 8 bases respectively, with 2 bases between them. Germline-derived CDR1 and CDR2 are SGHAT and FQNNGV. The CDR3 here is CASSLVGELFF. In nucleotides, the CDR3 is TGTGCCAGCAGCTTAGTAGGGGAGCTGTTTTTT.

The rearrangement uses TRBV6-1 and TRBJ1-1; D unresolved. The CDR3 has 12 residues. CDR1 and CDR2 (germline): MNHNS, SASEGT. With 7 bases removed from V and 3 bases from J, the gap between germline ends came to 9 bases. CDR3: CASIKRDTEAFF. Written as DNA, the CDR3 is TGTGCCAGCATAAAACGGGACACTGAAGCTTTCTTT.

This clonotype showed up many times. The CDR3 spells CSAKEPNTEAFF. The DNA of the CDR3 is TGCAGTGCTAAAGAGCCGAACACTGAAGCTTTCTTT. The chain has TRBV20-1 and TRBJ1-1; D unclear. Trimming left V 4 bases short and J 1 base short, with 7 bases between. The CDR3 runs to 12 residues. In germline, CDR1 is DFQATT, CDR2 SNEGSKA (reference sequence).

This clonotype appeared many times. The V and J genes are TRBV11-1 and TRBJ2-7; TRBD2 aligns across 11 bases. The CDR3 is made up of 18 amino acids. The V gene's germline CDR1 is SGHAT and CDR2 FQDESV (reference sequence). V shed 5 bases and J 1 base; nucleotides not matched to a gene: 13. For the CDR3, the DNA is TGTGCCAGCAGCCCGGATGGGGCTAGCGGGAGGTTTTCCTACGAGCAGTACTTC. Translating gives CASSPDGASGRFSYEQYF.

This clonotype was seen ten or more times. The chain uses TRBV10-3 and TRBJ2-5; D not certain. Germline CDR1 and CDR2: ENHRY and SYGVKD. The ends were cut back, 0 bases at V and 3 bases at J, with 8 bases in the middle. The CDR3 is made up of 14 amino acids. CDR3 nucleotides: TGTGCCATCAGTGAGTCGCGGAGAAAAGAGACCCAGTACTTC. It specifies CAISESRRKETQYF.

This clonotype has just a few counts. This chain connects TRBV5-6 to TRBJ1-2; 7 nucleotides agree with TRBD1. Trimming took 5 bases from V and 4 from J; bases not matched to a gene: 11. Germline CDR1 reads SGHDT; CDR2 reads YYEEEE. This CDR3 spans 15 amino acids. The CDR3 sequence: CASRSAGGPGYGYTF. The CDR3 nucleotides are TGTGCCAGCAGGTCCGCAGGGGGACCGGGCTATGGCTACACCTTC.

This clonotype was counted many times. The chain combines TRBV10-3 with TRBJ2-7, with D maybe TRBD1 (6 bases). V was trimmed by 7 bases and J by 3 bases, leaving 13 bases between them. CDR3 size: 13 residues. Germline V gene sequence: CDR1 ENHRY, CDR2 SYGVKD. The CDR3 protein is CAIMGRGDYEQYF. The CDR3 DNA sequence: TGTGCCATCATGGGCAGGGGTGACTACGAGCAGTACTTC.

This clonotype was observed at least ten times. The genes are TRBV10-1 and TRBJ2-7; 9 bases fit TRBD2. Germline V gene data show CDR1 as WNHNN and CDR2 as SYGVQD (reference sequence). The CDR3 runs 15 residues. Germline trimming cut 6 bases from V and 3 bases from J; bases unmatched to any gene: 9. The CDR3 loop is CASSAGAGGLYEQYF. CDR3 DNA sequence: TGCGCCAGCAGCGCAGGAGCGGGAGGACTCTACGAGCAGTACTTC.

This clonotype has ten or more counts. The rearrangement links TRBV20-1 to TRBJ2-7, with D possibly TRBD2 on 6 matching bases. The CDR3 loop spans 13 amino acids. The germline V gene has CDR1 DFQATT and CDR2 SNEGSKA (reference sequence). Trimming removed 6 bases from V and 0 bases from J, with 12 bases in between. CDR3 region: CSAKRADSYEQYF. CDR3 DNA: TGCAGTGCCAAGCGGGCCGACTCCTACGAGCAGTACTTC.